Following are 16 T cell receptor beta chains from one sample sequenced in a study of blood T cells in healthy people across ages. Sample-barcoded 5' priming and a J-beta primer mix drove a second PCR of about 6 to 12 cycles. TCRdb reanalysed the 5' RACE reads using MiXCR and keeps one entry per CDR3 protein. Of some 1,800,000 distinct CDR3 sequences in the sample, about 39% were seen once. Sequencing used blood. The receptors originated from a human donor in good health.

This clonotype has a handful of counts. The rearrangement uses TRBV4-1 and TRBJ1-2; 7 bases fit TRBD1. This CDR3 comprises 13 residues. Losses at the gene ends were 6 bases for V and 8 bases for J; bases not matched to a gene: 9. Germline V gene lookup returns CDR1 MGHRA and CDR2 YSYEKL. CDR3 loop: CASRNTGEGGYTF. The DNA of the CDR3 is TGCGCCAGCAGGAATACAGGGGAAGGGGGCTACACCTTC.

This chain connects TRBV11-1 to TRBJ2-1, with 9 bases aligning to TRBD1. Germline V gives CDR1 SGHAT, CDR2 FQDESV (reference sequence). The CDR3 loop spans 15 amino acids. The V segment lost 5 bases and the J segment 6 bases; nucleotides outside the gene matches: 8. CDR3 in amino acids: CASSLPGTGTNEQFF. The CDR3 DNA follows: TGTGCCAGCAGCCTACCAGGGACAGGGACCAATGAGCAGTTCTTC.

The chain combines TRBV6-2 or TRBV6-3 with TRBJ1-1, with D unresolved. The CDR3 runs 16 residues. V lost 0 bases to trimming and J lost 2 bases, with 13 bases between them. CDR1 and CDR2 from the germline V gene are MNHEY and SVGEGT. CDR3 nucleotides: TGTGCCAGCAGTTACTCTCGTCGGAAGACAAACACTGAAGCTTTCTTT. Its protein is CASSYSRRKTNTEAFF.

This clonotype has just one count. The chain has TRBV4-1 and TRBJ1-4; D is unclear. In germline, CDR1 is MGHRA, CDR2 YSYEKL. Deletions cut 1 base from V and 2 bases from J, with 17 bases between. CDR3 length equals 18 residues. CDR3 sequence: CASSQVGRPLSTNEKLFF. DNA of the CDR3: TGCGCCAGCAGCCAAGTTGGTAGGCCCCTCTCGACTAATGAAAAACTGTTTTTT.

The chain links TRBV30 to TRBJ2-7; no clear D. V was cut by 0 bases and J by 0 bases, with 9 bases left in between. Germline CDR1 reads GTSNPN; CDR2 reads SVGIG (reference sequence). The CDR3 loop spans 14 amino acids. The CDR3 sequence: CAWSVGPNSYEQYF. The CDR3 region has the DNA TGTGCCTGGAGTGTTGGGCCGAACTCCTACGAGCAGTACTTC.

This clonotype occurred a few times. This sequence joins TRBV6-2 or TRBV6-3 and TRBJ1-2; D unresolved. The CDR3 has 14 amino acids. Trimming shortened V by 0 bases and J by 4 bases, and 9 bases separated the two germline ends. The germline gives CDR1 MNHEY, CDR2 SVGEGT. The CDR3 region is CASSYSIQSYGYTF. The CDR3 bases are TGTGCCAGCAGTTACTCGATTCAGAGCTATGGCTACACCTTC.

This chain links TRBV7-9 with TRBJ2-2; D possibly corresponds to TRBD2 (6 bases). The CDR3 sequence is 16 residues long. Germline CDR1 reads SEHNR; CDR2 reads FQNEAQ (reference sequence). V gave up 1 base and J gave up 4 bases, with 13 bases separating them. The DNA for the CDR3 is TGTGCCAGCAGCTTAGGGGCGGGGAGCCCCACCGGGGAGCTGTTTTTT. It encodes CASSLGAGSPTGELFF.

This clonotype has only a few counts. The chain combines TRBV5-5 with TRBJ2-2; D gene uncertain. Germline V CDR1 and CDR2: SGHKS, YYEKEE (reference sequence). V lost 0 bases and J lost 2, with 8 bases in between. This CDR3 comprises 15 residues. CDR3 DNA: TGTGCCAGCAGCTTGGGGCGGTTTAACACCGGGGAGCTGTTTTTT. This encodes CASSLGRFNTGELFF.

This clonotype was counted only a few times. The chain recombines TRBV10-3 with TRBJ2-7; tentatively, D is TRBD2 (6 bases). CDR1 and CDR2 from the germline V gene are ENHRY and SYGVKD. This CDR3 is 13 amino acids long. V was clipped by 4 bases and J by 0 bases, with 7 bases between them. The DNA for the CDR3 is TGTGCCATCAGTGGGGACTTCTCCTACGAGCAGTACTTC. It translates to CAISGDFSYEQYF.

The table lists this clonotype with a count of one. Relative to the germline gene, one junction end is altered; a read error may explain this. The V and J genes are TRBV7-9 and TRBJ2-3; 9 positions match TRBD2. The CDR3 is 13 residues long. Germline CDR1 reads SEHNR; CDR2 reads FQNEAQ (reference sequence). Written as DNA, the CDR3 is TGTGCCGGCAGCGGGGGGAATTCAGATACGCAGTATTTT. Translated: CAGSGGNSDTQYF. Filled out from reference TRBV7-9 and TRBJ2-3, the complete variable domain reads DTGVSQNPRHKITKRGQNVTFRCDPISEHNRLYWYRQTLGQGPEFLTYFQNEAQLEKSRLLSDRFSAERPKGSFSTLEIQRTEQGDSAMYLCAGSGGNSDTQYFGPGTRLTVL.

As regards this clonotype: With a much larger clone just one base away, this may be a read error. The conserved final phenylalanine or tryptophan is absent from the CDR3, which likely points to a read error. V is TRBV14 and J is TRBJ2-7, with unresolved D. Germline-derived CDR1 and CDR2 are SGHDN and FVKESK. The germline V and J ends were trimmed by 1 base and 0 bases, with 4 bases remaining between them. The CDR3 consists of 13 residues. CDR3 DNA: TGTGCCAGCAGCCAAGGGGTCTCCTACGAGCAGTACCTC. The encoded protein is CASSQGVSYEQYL.

The chain links TRBV9 to TRBJ2-1, with 9 bases matching TRBD2. This CDR3 comprises 17 residues. Germline values: CDR1 SGDLS, CDR2 YYNGEE. V was pared by 1 base and J by 6 bases, with 11 bases of the junction left unmatched. The CDR3, as DNA: TGTGCCAGCAGCGTAAGGGCTAGCGGGGAATCGGGCAATGAGCAGTTCTTC. This codes for CASSVRASGESGNEQFF. Combining the CDR3 with reference TRBV9 and TRBJ2-1 gives the whole variable domain DSGVTQTPKHLITATGQRVTLRCSPRSGDLSVYWYQQSLDQGLQFLIQYYNGEERAKGNILERFSAQQFPDLHSELNLSSLELGDSALYFCASSVRASGESGNEQFFGPGTRLTVL.

About this clonotype: The junction does not match germline at one end; this may be a read error. This chain uses TRBV6-6 with TRBJ1-4; 8 bases map to TRBD1. This CDR3 is 17 amino acids long. Germline V gene lookup returns CDR1 MNHNY and CDR2 SVGAGI (reference sequence). CDR3 sequence (DNA): TGTGCCAGCAGGGGTCTTACAGGGGGTATAACTAGTGAAAAACTGTTTTTT. It translates to CASRGLTGGITSEKLFF.

A few counts support this clonotype. One end of the junction fails to match germline, which may point to a read error. The genes are TRBV3-1 and TRBJ1-2, with D perhaps TRBD1 (5 bases). There are 13 residues in the CDR3. Germline CDR1 and CDR2: LGHDT and YNNKEL (reference sequence). DNA for the CDR3: TGTGCCAGCAGCCAGTCTGGAGGGGATGGCCACACCTTC. This encodes CASSQSGGDGHTF.

The genes are TRBV7-2 and TRBJ1-5; no reliable D call. CDR1 and CDR2 from the germline V gene are SGHTA and FQGNSA. V lost 3 bases and J 0 bases, leaving 6 bases between the germline ends. The CDR3 extends over 14 amino acids. CDR3 bases: TGTGCCAGCAGCTTCCTCCTTAGCAATCAGCCCCAGCATTTT. Amino acids: CASSFLLSNQPQHF. The full variable domain, completed using reference TRBV7-2 and TRBJ1-5, is GAGVSQSPSNKVTEKGKDVELRCDPISGHTALYWYRQSLGQGLEFLIYFQGNSAPDKSGLPSDRFSAERTGGSVSTLTIQRTQQEDSAVYLCASSFLLSNQPQHFGDGTRLSIL.

The gene calls are TRBV4-1 and TRBJ1-5; D is unresolved. Trimming removed 5 bases at V and 3 bases at J, with 14 bases between. Per germline, CDR1 MGHRA and CDR2 YSYEKL. The CDR3 contains 15 residues. CDR3 in amino acids: CASSVTTASNQPQHF. The CDR3 DNA sequence: TGCGCCAGCAGCGTAACGACCGCATCCAATCAGCCCCAGCATTTT.